The entry that follows covers one T cell receptor beta chain sequence. Its antigen remains unidentified. No T cells were sorted before total RNA was taken from whole blood. Germline-derived CDR1 and CDR2 are SGHRS and YFSETQ. The CDR3 loop spans 13 amino acids. The sample belongs to a study of monozygotic twins with inflammatory bowel disease. Overall study results and limits: Repertoire similarity did not separate concordant from discordant twins, possibly from limited power.

One entry per CDR3 protein, without DNA, is what TCRdb gives after re-calling the 5' RACE reads. This sample contains 420,000 or so distinct CDR3 sequences. This sequence was found in a human donor with ulcerative colitis or Crohn's disease, or a healthy co-twin of an affected twin (not recorded which). The V and J genes are TRBV5-1 and TRBJ2-2; TCRdb calls TRBD2, which cannot be checked without DNA. The sequencing input was blood. The CDR3 reads CASSFPDRGELFF.